This TCR beta chain was recorded in a study of blood T cell repertoires in COVID-19. This CDR3 contains 15 residues. V lost 2 bases and J lost 5, with 15 bases in between. The germline V gene encodes CDR1 MNHEY and CDR2 SVGAGI. Sequencing used immunoSEQ multiplex PCR; TCRdb keeps in-frame clones, though not all of them. The sample holds about 74,000 clones, 84% seen once. The sample was peripheral blood. V gene TRBV6-5 combines with J gene TRBJ2-5; possibly TRBD2 for D (6 bases). The receptor was isolated from a man aged 70 or older with acute or convalescent COVID-19. The CDR3 is CASSYPMGGLETQYF. The CDR3 DNA is TGTGCCAGCAGTTACCCGATGGGGGGACTGGAGACCCAGTACTTC.